This TCR beta chain was documented in a study of sequential checkpoint blockade in melanoma. Overall study context: Maintenance nivolumab came after either treatment sequence. DNA from 91 pretreatment tumor samples underwent TCRβ immunosequencing.

Germline V gives CDR1 LNHDA, CDR2 SQIVND (reference sequence). V lost 2 bases to trimming and J lost 5 bases, with 9 bases between them. This CDR3 contains 14 residues. Measured with immunoSEQ multiplex PCR; TCRdb has only the in-frame clones, and not every one. The sample consists of 4,000 to 5,000 clones, about 40% of them appearing once. This sample's treatment: randomized to nivolumab then ipilimumab (arm A) or the reverse (arm B). This sequence joins TRBV19 and TRBJ2-2; D ambiguous. Sequencing was performed on tumor tissue (inferred from file names), taken from a patient given nivolumab and ipilimumab in sequence. The TCR originated in a human donor with melanoma. The CDR3, as DNA: TGTGCCAGTAGTATATTCATTAATACCGGGGAGCTGTTTTTT. It encodes CASSIFINTGELFF.